These 32 T cell receptor beta chains share one sample of origin, sequenced in a study of blood T cells in healthy people across ages. A second PCR, run for roughly 6 to 11 cycles, used a sample-barcoded 5' primer plus a J-beta primer mix. MiXCR, applied by TCRdb to the 5' RACE reads, yields one record per CDR3 protein. The sample carries approximately 800,000 distinct CDR3 sequences, less than 80% recorded once. Sequencing input: blood. Every receptor here comes from a man aged 25-45 years in good health.

The rearrangement joins TRBV29-1 to TRBJ2-4, with 7 nucleotides matching TRBD1. The J call is uncertain, as TRBJ2-7 better fits the DNA end. This CDR3 is built from 13 residues. Germline V gene lookup returns CDR1 SQVTM and CDR2 ANQGSEA. The CDR3 nucleotides are TGCAGCGTCGGGACAGCCGAACCCTACGAGCAGTACTTC. Protein sequence: CSVGTAEPYEQYF.

The rearrangement joins TRBV7-9 to TRBJ2-1; TRBD2 is a possible D gene (6 bases). The V gene lost 4 bases and the J gene lost 7 bases, with 17 bases spanning the gap. The CDR3 is 15 residues long. CDR1 and CDR2 from the germline V gene are SEHNR and FQNEAQ (reference sequence). CDR3 sequence reads: CASSSRGTAGNEQFF. Here the CDR3 DNA reads TGTGCCAGCAGCTCCCGGGGGACCGCCGGGAATGAGCAGTTCTTC.

This rearrangement joins TRBV20-1 to TRBJ2-1; D gene unclear. The CDR3 runs 12 residues. Germline V lookup: CDR1 DFQATT, CDR2 SNEGSKA (reference sequence). The V end lost 4 bases, the J end lost 2 bases, and 6 bases lay between the germline ends. The CDR3 DNA reads TGCAGTGCTACGACGGCCTACAATGAGCAGTTCTTC. Translating it yields CSATTAYNEQFF.

This clonotype was counted between two and nine times. The rearrangement links TRBV12-3 or TRBV12-4 to TRBJ2-7; 8 nucleotides line up with TRBD1. The V gene end was trimmed by 5 bases and the J gene end by 2 bases; junction bases not matched to a gene: 14. The CDR3 spans 17 residues. DNA of the CDR3: TGTGCCAGCAGTCCTGATCATGGGACAGGCTTCACCTACGAGCAGTACTTC. This encodes CASSPDHGTGFTYEQYF.

The chain links TRBV9 to TRBJ1-1, with D tentatively TRBD1 (6 bases). CDR3 size: 16 residues. CDR1 and CDR2 from the germline V gene are SGDLS and YYNGEE. Trimming shortened V by 0 bases and J by 4 bases, and 16 bases separated the two germline ends. The CDR3 sequence: CASSVVSGVMSTEAFF. CDR3 bases: TGTGCCAGCAGCGTAGTTTCAGGGGTCATGAGCACTGAAGCTTTCTTT.

The chain combines TRBV7-9 with TRBJ2-5; 7 positions match TRBD2. V was clipped by 5 bases and J by 4 bases; unmatched bases: 7. Germline V lookup: CDR1 SEHNR, CDR2 FQNEAQ (reference sequence). The CDR3 is made up of 14 amino acids. DNA of the CDR3: TGTGCCAGCAGCCCCCGCGGGGGTGTAGAGACCCAGTACTTC. Translated: CASSPRGGVETQYF.

This chain's CDR3 is CSAPSEAVQETQYF. In nucleotides, the CDR3 is TGCAGTGCCCCCTCGGAAGCGGTCCAAGAGACCCAGTACTTC. The gene calls are TRBV20-1 and TRBJ2-5; a weak D match, TRBD2 (5 bases). Germline V CDR1 and CDR2: DFQATT, SNEGSKA (reference sequence). V gave up 6 bases and J gave up 1 base, with 15 bases separating them. The CDR3 length is 14 residues.

The V and J genes are TRBV7-2 and TRBJ2-7; 7 nucleotides line up with TRBD1. The CDR3 runs to 13 residues. CDR1 and CDR2 from the germline V gene are SGHTA and FQGNSA. The V and J ends lost 5 bases and 4 bases, in that order; junction bases with no gene match: 5. CDR3 amino acids: CASSTPTGYEQYF. CDR3 coding DNA: TGTGCCAGCAGCACCCCGACAGGGTACGAGCAGTACTTC. Filled out from reference TRBV7-2 and TRBJ2-7, the complete variable domain reads GAGVSQSPSNKVTEKGKDVELRCDPISGHTALYWYRQSLGQGLEFLIYFQGNSAPDKSGLPSDRFSAERTGGSVSTLTIQRTQQEDSAVYLCASSTPTGYEQYFGPGTRLTVT.

The chain couples TRBV20-1 to TRBJ2-7; 7 positions agree with TRBD1. This CDR3 is 13 amino acids long. CDR1 and CDR2 from the germline V gene are DFQATT and SNEGSKA (reference sequence). Losses at the gene ends were 5 bases for V and 2 bases for J; bases not matched to a gene: 6. CDR3 DNA: TGCAGTGCTGACATGGACAGGACCTACGAGCAGTACTTC. This sequence encodes CSADMDRTYEQYF.

The rearrangement joins TRBV15 to TRBJ2-1; 7 bases line up with TRBD1. V dropped 5 bases and J dropped 0; count of bases not matched to a gene: 10. Germline assignment: CDR1 LNHNV and CDR2 YYDKDF (reference sequence). This CDR3 contains 17 residues. CDR3 DNA: TGTGCCACCAGCCAGGGGCCGGGACAGAGCTCCTACAATGAGCAGTTCTTC. The encoded protein is CATSQGPGQSSYNEQFF.

This clonotype has just one count. This rearrangement joins TRBV20-1 to TRBJ2-1; 11 bases are shared with TRBD2. The V gene's germline CDR1 is DFQATT and CDR2 SNEGSKA (reference sequence). The CDR3 runs to 13 residues. J lost 6 bases, V lost 7 bases, and 5 bases had no gene match. Written as DNA, the CDR3 is TGCAGTGGGTATAGCGGGGGGGCCAATGAGCAGTTCTTC. This encodes CSGYSGGANEQFF.

The V gene is TRBV5-1, the J gene TRBJ1-2, with 8 bases matching TRBD1. This CDR3 has 16 amino acids. The V segment lost 4 bases and the J segment 7 bases; nucleotides outside the gene matches: 15. The V gene's germline CDR1 is SGHRS and CDR2 YFSETQ. The CDR3 bases are TGCGCCAGCAGCCCTTCCGCCGGGGACAGGCCGGGTGGCTACACCTTC. This translates into CASSPSAGDRPGGYTF.

This clonotype has only a few counts. V is TRBV9 and J is TRBJ1-1; D unresolved. Germline CDR1 reads SGDLS; CDR2 reads YYNGEE. The CDR3 covers 13 residues. The V end was cut by 0 bases, the J end by 3 bases, with 6 bases between. The CDR3 sequence is CASSVAGDTEAFF. CDR3 DNA sequence: TGTGCCAGCAGCGTAGCTGGAGACACTGAAGCTTTCTTT.

There are a few counts of this clonotype. The rearrangement links TRBV5-1 to TRBJ2-1, with 10 bases identical to TRBD1. CDR1 is SGHRS and CDR2 is YFSETQ in the germline V gene. J was trimmed by 4 bases and V by 4 bases; bases with no gene match: 8. The CDR3 contains 16 residues. The CDR3 DNA reads as TGCGCCAGCAGCCCGACCGGGACAGGGGTATACAATGAGCAGTTCTTC. As protein: CASSPTGTGVYNEQFF.

The CDR3 reads CASSLEPGGLTNEKLFF. DNA for the CDR3: TGCGCCAGCAGCTTGGAGCCGGGGGGGCTGACTAATGAAAAACTGTTTTTT. This chain links TRBV5-1 with TRBJ1-4; a weak D match, TRBD1 (6 bases). The germline V gene encodes CDR1 SGHRS and CDR2 YFSETQ. V was shortened by 0 bases and J by 2 bases, with 14 bases between the two germline ends. This CDR3 has 17 amino acids.

The gene calls are TRBV4-3 and TRBJ2-2, with D possibly matching TRBD2 (5 bases). The V gene's germline CDR1 is LGHNA and CDR2 YSLEER. This CDR3 is built from 14 residues. Trimming took off 5 bases at V and 3 bases at J, with 10 bases between the two ends. CDR3 coding DNA: TGCGCCAGCAGCTTGTATAGCGACACCGGGGAGCTGTTTTTT. Protein product: CASSLYSDTGELFF.

The CDR3 loop is CASSVFGTDEQYF. For the CDR3, the DNA is TGTGCCAGCAGCGTATTCGGGACCGATGAGCAGTACTTC. The chain joins TRBV7-2 to TRBJ2-7; D assignment may be TRBD1 or TRBD2 (5 bases each). Germline CDR1 reads SGHTA; CDR2 reads FQGNSA. This CDR3 comprises 13 residues. V was shortened by 5 bases and J by 7 bases, with 15 bases between the two germline ends.

V usage is TRBV9 and J usage is TRBJ2-1; D is uncertain. Trimming removed 0 bases from V and 0 bases from J, with 7 bases in between. This CDR3 comprises 15 residues. The V gene's germline CDR1 is SGDLS and CDR2 YYNGEE. CDR3 amino acids: CASSVEASSYNEQFF. Here the CDR3 DNA reads TGTGCCAGCAGCGTAGAGGCGAGCTCCTACAATGAGCAGTTCTTC.

The chain is built from TRBV5-1 and TRBJ2-3; no clear D gene. The CDR3 has 11 residues. Germline V gene data show CDR1 as SGHRS and CDR2 as YFSETQ. V was clipped by 10 bases and J by 2 bases, with 8 bases between them. The CDR3 spells CASFDTDTQYF. For the CDR3, the DNA is TGCGCCTCGTTTGACACAGATACGCAGTATTTT.

This clonotype was seen a few times. This chain uses TRBV20-1 with TRBJ2-1, with 9 positions matching TRBD2. Germline V gene sequence: CDR1 DFQATT, CDR2 SNEGSKA (reference sequence). J gave up 5 bases and V 3 bases, and 8 bases lay outside the gene matches. This CDR3 comprises 15 residues. The CDR3 sequence is CSASSGGGADNEQFF. The CDR3 coding sequence is TGCAGTGCTAGTTCGGGCGGGGGGGCGGACAATGAGCAGTTCTTC.

The V and J genes are TRBV5-4 and TRBJ2-4; 7 positions match TRBD1. Germline CDR1 reads SGHNT; CDR2 reads YYREEE (reference sequence). V trimming: 4 bases; J trimming: 7 bases; junction bases outside the gene matches: 8. This CDR3 is built from 14 residues. The CDR3 nucleotides are TGTGCCAGCAGCGTCACCGGGACAGCGAACATTCAGTACTTC. This gives the protein CASSVTGTANIQYF.

The chain combines TRBV6-1 with TRBJ2-7; 8 bases match TRBD2. The CDR3 length is 12 residues. Germline assignment: CDR1 MNHNS and CDR2 SASEGT. With V trimmed by 7 bases and J by 5 bases, 4 bases remained unmatched. The chain's CDR3 is CASTPGGDEQYF. DNA of the CDR3: TGTGCCAGCACCCCGGGGGGGGACGAGCAGTACTTC.

V gene TRBV7-9 combines with J gene TRBJ2-4; possibly TRBD1 for D (5 bases). Germline V gene lookup returns CDR1 SEHNR and CDR2 FQNEAQ (reference sequence). V lost 4 bases and J lost 0, with 13 bases in between. The CDR3 length is 16 residues. The CDR3 DNA reads as TGTGCCAGCAGCTGGGCGCAGGGTCTAGCCAAAAACATTCAGTACTTC. Encoded protein: CASSWAQGLAKNIQYF.

The chain combines TRBV6-1 with TRBJ2-7; weak D call: TRBD1 (5 bases). With the DNA end fitting TRBJ2-5 better, the J assignment may be wrong. The CDR3 loop spans 15 amino acids. Looked up from germline, CDR1 is MNHNS and CDR2 is SASEGT. The CDR3 DNA reads as TGTGCCAGCAGTGAAGCGCTAGGGGTAGGAGAGACCCAGTACTTC. It specifies CASSEALGVGETQYF.

This clonotype was observed a few times. This chain uses TRBV29-1 with TRBJ2-1; D perhaps matches TRBD2 (5 bases). The V gene lost 0 bases and the J gene lost 10 bases, with 7 bases spanning the gap. This CDR3 comprises 11 residues. Looked up from germline, CDR1 is SQVTM and CDR2 is ANQGSEA. DNA of the CDR3: TGCAGCGTTGAAGATCGAGGGGAGCAGTTCTTC. This gives the protein CSVEDRGEQFF.

V and J are TRBV7-2 and TRBJ1-2; D call uncertain. The ends were cut back, 1 base at V and 4 bases at J, with 13 bases in the middle. Germline V gene data show CDR1 as SGHTA and CDR2 as FQGNSA. The CDR3 contains 15 residues. This chain's CDR3 is CASSLVYNSLYGYTF. CDR3 in DNA: TGTGCCAGCAGCTTAGTATATAACAGCCTCTATGGCTACACCTTC.

The chain employs TRBV5-1 and TRBJ1-6; weak D call: TRBD1 (6 bases). The CDR3 runs 17 residues. Germline CDR1 and CDR2: SGHRS and YFSETQ. Trimming removed 1 base at V and 9 bases at J, with 20 bases between. The CDR3 bases are TGCGCCAGCAGCTTGACCCATGGCAGGGGCAGCGGTTCACCCCTCCACTTT. This sequence encodes CASSLTHGRGSGSPLHF.

The chain carries TRBV7-2 and TRBJ2-1, with D tentatively TRBD2 (7 bases). CDR3 size: 15 residues. Germline CDR1 reads SGHTA; CDR2 reads FQGNSA. V lost 6 bases to trimming and J lost 4 bases, with 16 bases between them. CDR3 residues: CASRGGRRVYNEQFF. In DNA, the CDR3 is TGTGCCAGCAGGGGGGGGCGAAGAGTATACAATGAGCAGTTCTTC.

V gene TRBV3-1 combines with J gene TRBJ2-4, with D unclear. The DNA matches TRBJ2-7 better at its end, which makes the J call doubtful. The CDR3 covers 13 residues. CDR1 and CDR2 from the germline V gene are LGHDT and YNNKEL (reference sequence). The CDR3 nucleotides read TGTGCCAGCAGCCGGACCTACCCGGGCGAGCAGTACTTC. Amino acid sequence: CASSRTYPGEQYF.

V usage is TRBV10-3 and J usage is TRBJ2-2, with D maybe TRBD2 (5 bases). The V gene lost 6 bases and the J gene lost 2 bases, with 7 bases spanning the gap. Germline V gene sequence: CDR1 ENHRY, CDR2 SYGVKD. There are 13 residues in the CDR3. The CDR3 here is CAIRRANTGELFF. CDR3 nucleotide sequence: TGTGCCATCAGGAGGGCCAACACCGGGGAGCTGTTTTTT.

The gene calls are TRBV28 and TRBJ2-7, with D tentatively TRBD1 (5 bases). CDR3 length: 17 amino acids. V lost 2 bases, J lost 2 bases, and 19 bases lay in between. The germline gives CDR1 MDHEN, CDR2 SYDVKM. The CDR3 DNA reads TGTGCCAGCAGTTTAAGGCTGGGGCAGGACGCGCCCTACGAGCAGTACTTC. Its protein is CASSLRLGQDAPYEQYF. The variable domain in full, completed from reference TRBV28 and TRBJ2-7, reads DVKVTQSSRYLVKRTGEKVFLECVQDMDHENMFWYRQDPGLGLRLIYFSYDVKMKEKGDIPEGYSVSREKKERFSLILESASTNQTSMYLCASSLRLGQDAPYEQYFGPGTRLTVT.

The CDR3 nucleotides are TGTGCCAGCAGGTTAGCGGGGGGGACTTCTGTGTACGAGCAGTACTTC. This gives the protein CASRLAGGTSVYEQYF. The V call is TRBV6-5, the J call TRBJ2-7; 11 bases line up with TRBD2. CDR1 and CDR2 from the germline V gene are MNHEY and SVGAGI. This CDR3 comprises 16 residues. The ends lost 6 bases at V and 4 bases at J; junction bases unmatched: 11.